These 10 T cell receptor beta chains were all obtained from the same sample, sequenced in a study of lymphopenia after photon versus proton radiotherapy. Clones were read by immunoSEQ multiplex PCR, and TCRdb kept only the in-frame ones, dropping some. The repertoire includes around 63,000 clones, approximately 84% of them detected once, and approximately 2.2% sits in the top ten. The source was peripheral blood, collected from a patient treated with photon-based radiotherapy. Receptors originate from a man aged 35-49 years with gastric cancer.

The CDR3 coding sequence is TGTGCCACCAGCGGTGGACAGGGGGCCGACGCCGAAAAACTGTTTTTT. It translates to CATSGGQGADAEKLFF. The chain is built from TRBV15 and TRBJ1-4, with TRBD1 matching 11 bases. Trimming removed 5 bases from V and 8 bases from J; junction bases left unmatched: 10. This CDR3 contains 16 residues. Germline CDR1 and CDR2: LNHNV and YYDKDF (reference sequence).

In the case of this clone: One end of the junction varies from germline; a read error may be responsible. CDR3 in amino acids: CASSPLRTGYGYTF. In DNA, the CDR3 is TGTGCTAGCAGCCCCCTCAGGACAGGGTATGGCTACACCTTC. This chain connects TRBV7-7 to TRBJ1-2; TRBD1 matches at 8 bases. CDR3 size: 14 residues. Germline CDR1 reads SSHAT; CDR2 reads FNYEAQ (reference sequence).

The chain joins TRBV9 to TRBJ1-6; unclear D gene. CDR3 size: 14 residues. Germline V lookup: CDR1 SGDLS, CDR2 YYNGEE. V lost 6 bases and J lost 6, with 13 bases in between. This CDR3 reads CASNRDGINSPLHF. The CDR3 DNA is TGTGCCAGCAACCGAGACGGAATTAATTCACCCCTCCACTTT.

This clone was observed a single time. This chain joins TRBV11-2 and TRBJ2-3; D gene uncertain. The CDR3 contains 14 residues. From germline, CDR1 is SGHAT and CDR2 FQNNGV. With 5 bases removed from V and 2 bases from J, the gap between germline ends came to 11 bases. The CDR3 DNA reads TGTGCCAGCAGCCCCGCGGCAGTCACAGATACGCAGTATTTT. Protein sequence: CASSPAAVTDTQYF.

The chain couples TRBV28 to TRBJ1-2, with D maybe TRBD1 (6 bases). The length of the CDR3 is 14 residues. The V end lost 2 bases, the J end lost 8 bases, and 15 bases lay between the germline ends. Looked up from germline, CDR1 is MDHEN and CDR2 is SYDVKM. The CDR3 DNA reads TGTGCCAGCAGTTTAGAGGTTACAGGGAGAGGCTACACCTTC. Amino acids: CASSLEVTGRGYTF.

The V call is TRBV30, the J call TRBJ1-4, with D possibly TRBD1 on 6 matching bases. The CDR3 is 13 amino acids. Germline V gene sequence: CDR1 GTSNPN, CDR2 SVGIG (reference sequence). Trimming shortened V by 3 bases and J by 7 bases, and 12 bases separated the two germline ends. The CDR3 here is CAWRWGAPEKLFF. DNA for the CDR3: TGTGCCTGGAGGTGGGGGGCGCCTGAAAAACTGTTTTTT. Using reference TRBV30 and TRBJ1-4 for the parts outside the CDR3, the full variable domain is SQTIHQWPATLVQPVGSPLSLECTVEGTSNPNLYWYRQAAGRGLQLLFYSVGIGQISSEVPQNLSASRPQDRQFILSSKKLLLSDSGFYLCAWRWGAPEKLFFGSGTQLSVL.

V gene TRBV9 combines with J gene TRBJ2-3, with D tentatively TRBD2 (5 bases). Germline V lookup: CDR1 SGDLS, CDR2 YYNGEE. The CDR3 extends over 14 amino acids. Trimming removed 3 bases at V and 3 bases at J, with 11 bases between. The DNA for the CDR3 is TGTGCCAGCAGCGCAACCCGGGGTACAGATACGCAGTATTTT. It is translated as CASSATRGTDTQYF.

The J gene is TRBJ1-2, the V gene TRBV20-1; no definite D call. The CDR3 consists of 11 residues. Trimming cost V 3 bases and J 5 bases, with 7 bases left between them. Germline CDR1 and CDR2: DFQATT and SNEGSKA (reference sequence). The CDR3 region has the DNA TGCAGTGCTAGGACGGGGTATGGCTACACCTTC. Amino acids: CSARTGYGYTF.

The chain combines TRBV11-2 with TRBJ2-7, with TRBD1 matching 9 bases. There are 15 residues in the CDR3. Germline V gene sequence: CDR1 SGHAT, CDR2 FQNNGV. V was pared by 5 bases and J by 6 bases, with 11 bases of the junction left unmatched. The CDR3 here is CASSAISGTGFEQYF. In DNA form, the CDR3 reads TGTGCCAGCAGCGCGATATCCGGGACAGGGTTCGAGCAGTACTTC. Complete variable domain (other parts from reference TRBV11-2 and TRBJ2-7): EAGVAQSPRYKIIEKRQSVAFWCNPISGHATLYWYQQILGQGPKLLIQFQNNGVVDDSQLPKDRFSAERLKGVDSTLKIQPAKLEDSAVYLCASSAISGTGFEQYFGPGTRLTVT.

This chain connects TRBV2 to TRBJ1-2, with no clear D. V lost 1 base to trimming and J lost 4 bases, with 7 bases between them. Germline V CDR1 and CDR2: SNHLY, FYNNEI. The length of the CDR3 is 13 residues. The CDR3 DNA sequence: TGTGCCAGCAGTGAAGGCAGGAGCTATGGCTACACCTTC. This sequence encodes CASSEGRSYGYTF.